This is a list of T cell receptor beta chains from one sample in a study of shared clonotypes between healthy human individuals. TCRdb's table, derived via immunoSEQ multiplex PCR, lists solely in-frame clones and lacks some. The data hold approximately 1.4 million clones, with under 99% observed a single time. Sequenced: naive CD4+ T cells sorted from blood. These receptors originate from a man between 25 and 39 years old in good health. The CDR3 runs from the conserved cysteine through the conserved F or W. The D gene is left open where the match is weak. A row's size may be missing; if present it is once, few, many or a size class.

D gene,V gene,clone size,J gene,CDR3 protein,CDR3 DNA
NA,TRBV19,NA,TRBJ1-5,CASSIQINQPQHF,TGTGCCAGTAGTATCCAGATTAATCAGCCCCAGCATTTT
NA,TRBV25-1,NA,TRBJ2-1,CASSGGVGWVYNEQFF,TGTGCCAGCAGTGGAGGGGTCGGGTGGGTCTACAATGAGCAGTTCTTC
TRBD2,TRBV7-3,NA,TRBJ2-1,CASTSGRMGEQFF,TGTGCCAGCACTAGCGGGAGGATGGGTGAGCAGTTCTTC
NA,TRBV13,NA,TRBJ2-7,CASSQGAYYEQYF,TGTGCCAGCAGCCAGGGAGCTTACTACGAGCAGTACTTC
NA,TRBV7-3,NA,TRBJ1-2,CASSFGDYGYTF,TGTGCCAGCAGCTTCGGGGACTACGGCTACACCTTC
TRBD2,TRBV7-7,NA,TRBJ2-1,CASSLAGRDSSYNEQFF,TGTGCTAGCAGCTTAGCGGGTCGGGACTCCTCCTACAATGAGCAGTTCTTC
TRBD1,TRBV18,NA,TRBJ2-7,CASSPPGQSTLVQYF,TGTGCCAGCTCACCACCGGGACAGAGTACATTAGTGCAGTACTTC
NA,TRBV25-1,NA,TRBJ1-5,CASSELGSGDNQPQHF,TGTGCCAGCAGTGAATTAGGGAGCGGGGATAATCAGCCCCAGCATTTT
TRBD1,TRBV6-1,NA,TRBJ2-5,CASSEQGATLETQYF,TGTGCCAGCAGCGAACAGGGGGCGACTTTGGAGACCCAGTACTTC
TRBD1,TRBV5-6,NA,TRBJ2-5,CASSAGTAQETQYF,TGTGCCAGCAGCGCCGGGACAGCGCAAGAGACCCAGTACTTC
NA,TRBV7-9,NA,TRBJ1-5,CASSLDLTAQHF,TGTGCCAGCAGCTTAGACCTAACGGCCCAGCATTTT
NA,TRBV11-2,NA,TRBJ1-2,CASSPEGYGYTF,TGTGCCAGCAGCCCCGAGGGGTATGGCTACACCTTC
NA,TRBV28,NA,TRBJ1-5,CASRVPGNLPPQHF,TGTGCCAGCAGAGTGCCCGGGAACCTTCCGCCCCAGCATTTT
NA,TRBV28,once,TRBJ2-7,CASSLGLVSTYEQYF,TGTGCCAGCAGTTTGGGGCTAGTTAGCACCTACGAGCAGTACTTC
NA,TRBV28,NA,TRBJ1-5,CASSGSGPESQPQHF,TGTGCCAGCAGTGGAAGCGGACCAGAAAGTCAGCCCCAGCATTTT
TRBD2,TRBV6-1,NA,TRBJ2-7,CASSAYLAGEMAYEQYF,TGTGCCAGCAGTGCGTACTTGGCGGGAGAGATGGCCTACGAGCAGTACTTC
NA,TRBV2,NA,TRBJ2-3,CASSEALLVDTQYF,TGTGCCAGCAGTGAAGCGCTTCTAGTCGATACGCAGTATTTT
NA,TRBV30,NA,TRBJ2-3,CAWSPGLKSTDTQYF,TGTGCCTGGAGTCCGGGACTTAAGAGCACAGATACGCAGTATTTT
NA,TRBV18,NA,TRBJ2-5,CASSPDKGSRETQYF,TGTGCCAGCTCACCAGACAAGGGCAGTAGGGAGACCCAGTACTTC
TRBD1,TRBV5-1,NA,TRBJ2-7,CASSLPGQGDEQYF,TGCGCCAGCAGTTTACCGGGACAGGGGGACGAGCAGTACTTC
NA,TRBV18,NA,TRBJ2-7,CASSPPNLGLSIEQYF,TGTGCCAGCTCACCACCTAACTTAGGGTTGTCAATCGAGCAGTACTTC
TRBD1,TRBV9,NA,TRBJ1-2,CASSDPAGGFANYGYTF,TGTGCCAGCTCGGACCCGGCAGGGGGATTTGCTAACTATGGCTACACCTTC
NA,TRBV21-1,NA,TRBJ2-2,CASRGGKQNTGELFF,TGTGCCAGCAGAGGCGGGAAGCAGAACACCGGGGAGCTGTTTTTT
NA,TRBV6-5,NA,TRBJ2-1,CAVGGQFF,TGTGCCGTAGGCGGGCAGTTCTTC
TRBD1,TRBV2,NA,TRBJ2-5,CASRQTGGAVETQYF,TGTGCCAGCAGACAGACAGGGGGCGCGGTGGAGACCCAGTACTTC
NA,TRBV4-2,NA,TRBJ2-4,CASSPGLAVAKNIQYF,TGTGCCAGCAGCCCGGGGTTAGCGGTAGCCAAAAACATTCAGTACTTC
NA,TRBV28,once,TRBJ2-5,CASSLGTGNVGETQYF,TGTGCCAGCAGTTTGGGTACAGGGAATGTAGGTGAGACCCAGTACTTC
NA,TRBV7-2,NA,TRBJ2-5,CASSLSGSQETQYF,TGTGCCAGCAGCTTGTCGGGATCCCAAGAGACCCAGTACTTC
NA,TRBV27,NA,TRBJ2-3,CASSSAGAPSGTQYF,TGTGCCAGCAGTTCGGCAGGGGCCCCATCCGGTACGCAGTATTTT
NA,TRBV9,NA,TRBJ2-2,CASSVVSASGELFF,TGTGCCAGCAGCGTAGTCTCCGCGTCCGGGGAGCTGTTTTTT
NA,TRBV9,NA,TRBJ2-3,CASSVEAFGTDTQYF,TGTGCCAGCAGCGTAGAGGCTTTTGGCACAGATACGCAGTATTTT
NA,TRBV6-4,NA,TRBJ1-5,CASSDSGRSNQPQHF,TGTGCCAGCAGTGACTCCGGGAGAAGCAATCAGCCCCAGCATTTT